In its sample, the clone carrying this T cell receptor beta chain was seen a few times. Different DNA sequences within this sample yield the same CDR3. The assay was immunoSEQ multiplex PCR, and TCRdb's table has in-frame clones only and misses some. The sample has 52,000 or so clones; about 75% are singletons. This sample was included in a study of blood T cell repertoires in COVID-19. The receptor's source is a man aged 50 to 60 with active or convalescent COVID-19. What was sequenced was peripheral blood.

The CDR3, as DNA: TGTGCCAGTAGTCTCGACAGGGGTACAGATACGCAGTATTTT. It specifies CASSLDRGTDTQYF. This chain connects TRBV19 to TRBJ2-3; the match to TRBD1 covers 8 bases. J was trimmed by 3 bases and V by 5 bases; bases with no gene match: 4. Germline assignment: CDR1 LNHDA and CDR2 SQIVND (reference sequence). The CDR3 is 14 residues long.